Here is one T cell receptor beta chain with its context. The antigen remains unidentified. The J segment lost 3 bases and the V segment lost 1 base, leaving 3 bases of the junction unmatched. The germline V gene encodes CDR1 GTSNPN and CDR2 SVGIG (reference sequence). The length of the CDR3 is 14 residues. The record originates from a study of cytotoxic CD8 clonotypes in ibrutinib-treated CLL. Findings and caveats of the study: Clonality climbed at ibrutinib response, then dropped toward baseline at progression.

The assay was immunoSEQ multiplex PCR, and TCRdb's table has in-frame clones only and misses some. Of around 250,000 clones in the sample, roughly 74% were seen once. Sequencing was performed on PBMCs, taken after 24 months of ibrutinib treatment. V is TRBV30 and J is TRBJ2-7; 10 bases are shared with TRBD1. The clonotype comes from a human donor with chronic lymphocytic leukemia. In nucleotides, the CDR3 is TGTGCCTGGAGTGAGGGACAGGGGTACTACGAGCAGTACTTC. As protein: CAWSEGQGYYEQYF. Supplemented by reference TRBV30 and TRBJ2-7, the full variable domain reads SQTIHQWPATLVQPVGSPLSLECTVEGTSNPNLYWYRQAAGRGLQLLFYSVGIGQISSEVPQNLSASRPQDRQFILSSKKLLLSDSGFYLCAWSEGQGYYEQYFGPGTRLTVT.